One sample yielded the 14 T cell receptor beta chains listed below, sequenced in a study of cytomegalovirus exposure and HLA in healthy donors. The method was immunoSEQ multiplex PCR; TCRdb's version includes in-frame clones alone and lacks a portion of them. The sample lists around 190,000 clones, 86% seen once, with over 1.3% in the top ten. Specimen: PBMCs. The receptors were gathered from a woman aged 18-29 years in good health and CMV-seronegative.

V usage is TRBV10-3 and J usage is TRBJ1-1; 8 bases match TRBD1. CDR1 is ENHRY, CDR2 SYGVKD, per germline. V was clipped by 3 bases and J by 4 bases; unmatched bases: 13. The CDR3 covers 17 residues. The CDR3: CAISDPGGATGITEAFF. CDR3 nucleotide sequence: TGTGCCATCAGTGATCCAGGGGGCGCGACGGGTATCACTGAAGCTTTCTTT.

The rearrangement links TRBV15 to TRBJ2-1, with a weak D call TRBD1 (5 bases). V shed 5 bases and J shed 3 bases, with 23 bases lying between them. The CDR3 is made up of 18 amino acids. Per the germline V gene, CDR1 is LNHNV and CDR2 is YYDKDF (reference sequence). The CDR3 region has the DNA TGTGCCACCAGCGGGCCCCAAGGGGTTCTGACAGACTACAATGAGCAGTTCTTC. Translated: CATSGPQGVLTDYNEQFF.

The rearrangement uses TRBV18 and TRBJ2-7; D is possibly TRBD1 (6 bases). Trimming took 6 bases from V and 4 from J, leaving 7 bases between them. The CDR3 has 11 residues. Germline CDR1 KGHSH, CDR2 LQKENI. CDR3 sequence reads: CASSGQYEQYF. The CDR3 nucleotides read TGTGCCAGCTCCGGACAGTACGAGCAGTACTTC.

As DNA, the CDR3 is TGTGCCAGCAGCCAGGCGGGGCAAAACTATGGCTACACCTTC. It yields the protein CASSQAGQNYGYTF. This chain links TRBV7-9 with TRBJ1-2, with a possible D match to TRBD1 (5 bases). The CDR3 is made up of 14 amino acids. The V end lost 5 bases, the J end lost 2 bases, and 12 bases lay between the germline ends. Germline values: CDR1 SEHNR, CDR2 FQNEAQ (reference sequence).

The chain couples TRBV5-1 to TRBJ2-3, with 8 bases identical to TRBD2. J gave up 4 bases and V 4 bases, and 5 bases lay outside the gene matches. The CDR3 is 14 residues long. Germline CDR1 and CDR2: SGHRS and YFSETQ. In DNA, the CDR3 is TGCGCCAGCAGCGCCGGACTAGCCTCAGATACGCAGTATTTT. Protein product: CASSAGLASDTQYF.

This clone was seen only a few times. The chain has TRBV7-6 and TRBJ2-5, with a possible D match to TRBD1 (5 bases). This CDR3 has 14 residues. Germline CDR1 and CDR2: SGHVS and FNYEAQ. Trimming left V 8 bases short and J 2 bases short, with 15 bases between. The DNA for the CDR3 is TGTGCCAGCCACGAGACAGCGACGCAAGAGACCCAGTACTTC. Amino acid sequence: CASHETATQETQYF.

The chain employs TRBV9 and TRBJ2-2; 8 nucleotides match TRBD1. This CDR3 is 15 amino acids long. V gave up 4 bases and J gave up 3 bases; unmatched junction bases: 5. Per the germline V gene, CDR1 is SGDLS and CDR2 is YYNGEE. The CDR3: CASSLTGADTGELFF. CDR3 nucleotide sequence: TGTGCCAGCAGCCTGACAGGGGCGGACACCGGGGAGCTGTTTTTT.

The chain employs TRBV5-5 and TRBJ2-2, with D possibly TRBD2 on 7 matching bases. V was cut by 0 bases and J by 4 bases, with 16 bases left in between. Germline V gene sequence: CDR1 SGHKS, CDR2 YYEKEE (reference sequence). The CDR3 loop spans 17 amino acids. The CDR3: CASSLDGGAPSTGELFF. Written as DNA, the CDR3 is TGTGCCAGCAGCTTGGATGGGGGGGCGCCGAGCACCGGGGAGCTGTTTTTT.

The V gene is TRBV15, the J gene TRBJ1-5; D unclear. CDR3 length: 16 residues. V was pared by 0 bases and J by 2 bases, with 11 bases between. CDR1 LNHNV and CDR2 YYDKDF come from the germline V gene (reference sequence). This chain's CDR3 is CATSRDIGFGNQPQHF. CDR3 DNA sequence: TGTGCCACCAGCAGAGATATCGGGTTCGGCAATCAGCCCCAGCATTTT. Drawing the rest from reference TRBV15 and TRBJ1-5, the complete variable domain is DAMVIQNPRYQVTQFGKPVTLSCSQTLNHNVMYWYQQKSSQAPKLLFHYYDKDFNNEADTPDNFQSRRPNTSFCFLDIRSPGLGDTAMYLCATSRDIGFGNQPQHFGDGTRLSIL.

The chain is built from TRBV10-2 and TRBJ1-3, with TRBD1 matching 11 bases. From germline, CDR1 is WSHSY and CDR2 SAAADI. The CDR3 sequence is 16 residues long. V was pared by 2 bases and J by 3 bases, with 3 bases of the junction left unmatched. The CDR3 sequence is CASSEGQGAGGNTIYF. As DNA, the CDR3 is TGCGCCAGCAGTGAGGGACAGGGGGCTGGTGGAAACACCATATATTTT.

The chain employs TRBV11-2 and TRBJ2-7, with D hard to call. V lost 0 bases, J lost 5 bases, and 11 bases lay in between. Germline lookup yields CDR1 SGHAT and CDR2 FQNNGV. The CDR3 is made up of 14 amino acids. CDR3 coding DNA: TGTGCCAGCAGCTTAGATTACTCTCTCGACGAGCAGTACTTC. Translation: CASSLDYSLDEQYF.

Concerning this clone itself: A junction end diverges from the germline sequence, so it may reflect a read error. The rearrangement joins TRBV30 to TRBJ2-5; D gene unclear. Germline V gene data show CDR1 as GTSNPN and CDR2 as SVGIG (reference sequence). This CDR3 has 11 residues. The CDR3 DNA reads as TGTGCCTGGATCCGGCAAGAGGCCCAGTACTTC. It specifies CAWIRQEAQYF. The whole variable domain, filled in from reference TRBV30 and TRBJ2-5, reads SQTIHQWPATLVQPVGSPLSLECTVEGTSNPNLYWYRQAAGRGLQLLFYSVGIGQISSEVPQNLSASRPQDRQFILSSKKLLLSDSGFYLCAWIRQEAQYFGPGTRLLVL.

The CDR3: CASSQVVGAVGQPNTEAFF. CDR3 nucleotide sequence: TGCGCCAGCAGCCAAGTCGTGGGGGCGGTAGGACAGCCGAACACTGAAGCTTTCTTT. The chain joins TRBV4-1 to TRBJ1-1; D perhaps matches TRBD1 (6 bases). Germline V gene lookup returns CDR1 MGHRA and CDR2 YSYEKL. The V end lost 1 base, the J end lost 1 base, and 22 bases lay between the germline ends. The CDR3 sequence is 19 residues long.

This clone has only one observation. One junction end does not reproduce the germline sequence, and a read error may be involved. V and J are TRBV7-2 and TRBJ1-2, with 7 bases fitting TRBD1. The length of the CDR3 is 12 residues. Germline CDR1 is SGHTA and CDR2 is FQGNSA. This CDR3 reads CASSQKGARIFF. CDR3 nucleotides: TGTGCCAGCAGCCAGAAGGGGGCGAGGATTTTCTTC.